This T cell receptor (beta chain) was observed in a study of cytomegalovirus exposure and HLA in healthy donors. Trimming left V 2 bases short and J 11 bases short, with 21 bases between. Germline lookup yields CDR1 GTSNPN and CDR2 SVGIG (reference sequence). This CDR3 is built from 14 residues. 13 Jbeta primers and 60 Vbeta primers were used for the PCR. Method: immunoSEQ multiplex PCR; TCRdb's copy keeps in-frame clones and lacks some. The table shows around 120,000 clones, with 65% to 80% occurring only once. This chain joins TRBV30 and TRBJ2-5; D may be TRBD2 (7 bases). The specimen was PBMCs. The sequence was obtained from a man aged 55 to 70 in good health and CMV-seropositive. In nucleotides, the CDR3 is TGTGCCTGGAGTTCTCAGGGGAGGGATCGGGAGCAGTACTTC. Translating it yields CAWSSQGRDREQYF.